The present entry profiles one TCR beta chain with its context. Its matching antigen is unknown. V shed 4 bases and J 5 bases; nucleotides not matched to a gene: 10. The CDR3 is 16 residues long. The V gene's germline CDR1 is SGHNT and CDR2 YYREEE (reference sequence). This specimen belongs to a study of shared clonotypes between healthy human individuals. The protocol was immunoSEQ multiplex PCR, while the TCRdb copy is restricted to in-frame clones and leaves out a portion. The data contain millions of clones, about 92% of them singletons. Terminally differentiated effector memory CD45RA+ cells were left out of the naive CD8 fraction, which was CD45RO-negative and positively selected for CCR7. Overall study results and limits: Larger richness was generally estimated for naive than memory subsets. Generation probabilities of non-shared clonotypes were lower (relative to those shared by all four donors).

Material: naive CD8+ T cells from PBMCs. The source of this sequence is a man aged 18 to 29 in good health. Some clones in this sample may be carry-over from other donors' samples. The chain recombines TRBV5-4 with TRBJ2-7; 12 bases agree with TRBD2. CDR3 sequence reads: CASSPTSGRGENEQYF. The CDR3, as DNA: TGTGCCAGCAGCCCGACTAGCGGGAGAGGGGAAAACGAGCAGTACTTC.